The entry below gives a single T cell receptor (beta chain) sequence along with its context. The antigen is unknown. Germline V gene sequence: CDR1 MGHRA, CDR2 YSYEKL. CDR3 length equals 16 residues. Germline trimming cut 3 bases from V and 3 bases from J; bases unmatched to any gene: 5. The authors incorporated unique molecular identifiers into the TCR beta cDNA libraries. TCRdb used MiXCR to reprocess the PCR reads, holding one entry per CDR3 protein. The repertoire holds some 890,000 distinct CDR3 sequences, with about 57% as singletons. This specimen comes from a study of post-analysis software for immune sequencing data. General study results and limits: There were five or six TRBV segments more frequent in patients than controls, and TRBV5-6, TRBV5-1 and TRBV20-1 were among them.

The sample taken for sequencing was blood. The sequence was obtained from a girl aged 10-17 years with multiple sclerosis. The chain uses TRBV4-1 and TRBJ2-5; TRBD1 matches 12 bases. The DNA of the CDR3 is TGCGCCAGCAGCCATGTGGGACAGGGGGCTAAAGAGACCCAGTACTTC. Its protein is CASSHVGQGAKETQYF.